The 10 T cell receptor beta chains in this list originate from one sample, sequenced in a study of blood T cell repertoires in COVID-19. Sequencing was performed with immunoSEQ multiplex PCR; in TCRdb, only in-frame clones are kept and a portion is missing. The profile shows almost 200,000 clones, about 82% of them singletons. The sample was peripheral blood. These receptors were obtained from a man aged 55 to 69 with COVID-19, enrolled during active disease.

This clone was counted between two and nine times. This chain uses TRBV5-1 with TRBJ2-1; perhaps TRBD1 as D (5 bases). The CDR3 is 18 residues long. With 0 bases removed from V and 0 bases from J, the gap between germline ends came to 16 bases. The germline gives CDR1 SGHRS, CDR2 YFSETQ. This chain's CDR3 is CASSLALRGQSSYNEQFF. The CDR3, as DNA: TGCGCCAGCAGCTTGGCCCTTAGGGGTCAAAGCTCCTACAATGAGCAGTTCTTC.

The CDR3, as DNA: TGTGCCAGCAGTCCCCAGGAGGGTGGCTACACCTTC. The encoded protein is CASSPQEGGYTF. The rearrangement links TRBV6-6 to TRBJ1-2; D is ambiguous. Germline values: CDR1 MNHNY, CDR2 SVGAGI (reference sequence). The CDR3 extends over 12 amino acids. Trimming took off 5 bases at V and 7 bases at J, with 11 bases between the two ends.

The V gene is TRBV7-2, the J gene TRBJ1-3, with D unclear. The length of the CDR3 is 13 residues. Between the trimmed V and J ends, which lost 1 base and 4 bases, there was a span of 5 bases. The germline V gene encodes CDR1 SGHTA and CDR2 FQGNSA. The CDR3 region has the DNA TGTGCCAGCAGCTTAGGCAGGGGAAACACCATATATTTT. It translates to CASSLGRGNTIYF.

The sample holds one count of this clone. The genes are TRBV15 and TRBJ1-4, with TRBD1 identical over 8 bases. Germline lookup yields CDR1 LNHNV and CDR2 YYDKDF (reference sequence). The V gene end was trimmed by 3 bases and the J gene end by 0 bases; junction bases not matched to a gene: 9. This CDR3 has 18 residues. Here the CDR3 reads CATSRDRVGFATNEKLFF. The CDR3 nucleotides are TGTGCCACCAGCAGGGACAGGGTTGGCTTTGCAACTAATGAAAAACTGTTTTTT.

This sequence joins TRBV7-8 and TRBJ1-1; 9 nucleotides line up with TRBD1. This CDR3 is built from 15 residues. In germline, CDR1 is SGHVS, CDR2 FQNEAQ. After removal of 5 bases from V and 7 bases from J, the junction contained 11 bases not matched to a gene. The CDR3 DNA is TGTGCCAGCAGCCAGCAAACACAGGGGGCGAGTGAAGCTTTCTTT. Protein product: CASSQQTQGASEAFF.

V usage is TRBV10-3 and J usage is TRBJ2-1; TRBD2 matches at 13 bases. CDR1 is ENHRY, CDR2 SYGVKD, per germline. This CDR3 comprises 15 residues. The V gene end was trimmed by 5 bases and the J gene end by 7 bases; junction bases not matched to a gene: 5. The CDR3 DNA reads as TGTGCCATCAGTCGGACTAGCGGGAGAGGGAATGAGCAGTTCTTC. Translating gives CAISRTSGRGNEQFF.

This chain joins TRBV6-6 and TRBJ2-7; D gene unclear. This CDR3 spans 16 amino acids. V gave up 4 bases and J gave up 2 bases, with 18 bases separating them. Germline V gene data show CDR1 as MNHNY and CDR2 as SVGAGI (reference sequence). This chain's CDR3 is CASSSEDDTSPYEQYF. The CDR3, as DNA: TGTGCCAGCAGTTCAGAAGACGACACTTCCCCCTACGAGCAGTACTTC.

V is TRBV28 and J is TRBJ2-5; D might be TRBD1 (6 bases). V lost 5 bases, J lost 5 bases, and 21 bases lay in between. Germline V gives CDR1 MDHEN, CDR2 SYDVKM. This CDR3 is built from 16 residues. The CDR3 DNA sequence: TGTGCCAGCAGTCGACTACAGGGACACCTCATCGAGACCCAGTACTTC. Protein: CASSRLQGHLIETQYF.

The CDR3 DNA follows: TGTGCCAGCAGCCGGAGGGGGACTAGCGGGATCTACAATGAGCAGTTCTTC. It specifies CASSRRGTSGIYNEQFF. This chain uses TRBV11-2 with TRBJ2-1; 13 nucleotides match TRBD2. CDR3 length: 17 amino acids. V was pared by 5 bases and J by 3 bases, with 7 bases of the junction left unmatched. Germline-derived CDR1 and CDR2 are SGHAT and FQNNGV. The full variable domain, completed using reference TRBV11-2 and TRBJ2-1, is EAGVAQSPRYKIIEKRQSVAFWCNPISGHATLYWYQQILGQGPKLLIQFQNNGVVDDSQLPKDRFSAERLKGVDSTLKIQPAKLEDSAVYLCASSRRGTSGIYNEQFFGPGTRLTVL.

CDR3 sequence reads: CASSLGGVGTEAFF. DNA of the CDR3: TGCGCCAGCAGCCTGGGCGGGGTGGGCACTGAAGCTTTCTTT. The chain links TRBV5-1 to TRBJ1-1; no reliable D call. The CDR3 loop spans 14 amino acids. Trimming took off 4 bases at V and 4 bases at J, with 14 bases between the two ends. Germline V gene data show CDR1 as SGHRS and CDR2 as YFSETQ. Based on the CDR3 plus reference TRBV5-1 and TRBJ1-1, the full variable domain is KAGVTQTPRYLIKTRGQQVTLSCSPISGHRSVSWYQQTPGQGLQFLFEYFSETQRNKGNFPGRFSGRQFSNSRSEMNVSTLELGDSALYLCASSLGGVGTEAFFGQGTRLTVV.